The TCR beta chain described here comes from a study of vaccination and CD4 T cells after COVID-19. About the research overall: Sampling post-COVID took place a median about 95 days after diagnosis (range 35 to 161). Ranging from 14 to 241, the interval between dose two and post-vaccine sampling had a median of approximately 67 days. Whole-study findings and limits: Median numbers of SARS-CoV-2-reactive clonotypes increased from 21 to 38 (not a significant change). A median roughly 86% of convalescent patients' SARS-CoV-2-reactive clones emerged only after vaccination.

V was shortened by 1 base and J by 5 bases, with 8 bases between the two germline ends. The CDR3 consists of 12 residues. Per the germline V gene, CDR1 is GTSNPN and CDR2 is SVGIG (reference sequence). Oncomine TCR Beta short-read sequencing was applied to DNA from cultured CD4+ T cells. MiXCR, applied by TCRdb to the PCR reads, yields one record per CDR3 protein. The sample gives 10,000 to 15,000 distinct CDR3 sequences, around 74% of which show up once; 8.1% is in the top ten. Worth noting for this clonotype: Antigen: not known.

This sample's treatment: approximately 11-day PBMC culture with coronavirus spike peptide pools or control peptides (ViraFEST assay). Here the sequenced sample was CD4+ T cells from blood, cultured in vitro, taken after SARS-CoV-2 vaccination. This chain connects TRBV30 to TRBJ1-2; D not resolved. This clonotype originated in a human donor who received a COVID-19 vaccine. The CDR3 protein is CAWSGTRYGYTF. Here the CDR3 DNA reads TGTGCCTGGAGTGGGACCCGATATGGCTACACCTTC.